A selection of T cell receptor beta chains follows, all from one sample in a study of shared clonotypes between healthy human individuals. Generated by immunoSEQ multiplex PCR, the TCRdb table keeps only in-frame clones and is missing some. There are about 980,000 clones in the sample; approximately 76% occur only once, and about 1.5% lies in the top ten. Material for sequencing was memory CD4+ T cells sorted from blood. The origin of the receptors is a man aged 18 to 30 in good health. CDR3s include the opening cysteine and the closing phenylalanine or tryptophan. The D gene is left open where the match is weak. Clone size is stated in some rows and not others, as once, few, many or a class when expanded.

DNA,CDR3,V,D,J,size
TGCAGCGCCCTACACCCCTCTGGGGCCAACGTCCTGACTTTC,CSALHPSGANVLTF,TRBV29-1,.,TRBJ2-6,.
TGTGCCATTGGGACAGGGCTGACCGGGGAGCTGTTTTTT,CAIGTGLTGELFF,TRBV10-3,TRBD1,TRBJ2-2,.
TGTGCCAGCAGGGCAGCCTCCAAAAACATTCAGTACTTC,CASRAASKNIQYF,TRBV6-1,.,TRBJ2-4,.
TGTGCCAGCAGTCTCCTAGCGGTTGGCACAGATACGCAGTATTTT,CASSLLAVGTDTQYF,TRBV28,TRBD2,TRBJ2-3,few
TGTGCCAGCAGCAGGGGACAGGGGCCCTCCGACTCTGGAAACACCATATATTTT,CASSRGQGPSDSGNTIYF,TRBV9,TRBD1,TRBJ1-3,.
TGTGCCAGCACCCCGAGATCGGGACTAGCCTTAGAGACCCAGTACTTC,CASTPRSGLALETQYF,TRBV18,TRBD2,TRBJ2-5,.
TGTGCCAGAAGCTCGTCGACAGGGATGAACACTGAAGCTTTCTTT,CARSSSTGMNTEAFF,TRBV7-5,.,TRBJ1-1,few
TGTGCCAGCAGTTTAACGGGGAGAGCGAACACCGGGGAGCTGTTTTTT,CASSLTGRANTGELFF,TRBV27,.,TRBJ2-2,few
TGCGCCAGCAGCTTGGCTGGGACAGGGGTCTCCGAGCAGTACTTC,CASSLAGTGVSEQYF,TRBV5-1,TRBD1,TRBJ2-7,few
TGTGCCAGTAGGAAGGGTGAGGGGTATAATTCACCCCTCCACTTT,CASRKGEGYNSPLHF,TRBV19,.,TRBJ1-6,.
TGTGCCTGGAGTGTACGGGCTAGCGGGAGGGACAATGAGCAGTTCTTC,CAWSVRASGRDNEQFF,TRBV30,TRBD2,TRBJ2-1,.
TGTGCCAGTAGTACCCCTGGGGGCGTGAACACTGAAGCTTTCTTT,CASSTPGGVNTEAFF,TRBV19,.,TRBJ1-1,.
TGTGCCAGCTCCTCCCGGGAGACCCAGTACTTC,CASSSRETQYF,TRBV27,.,TRBJ2-5,few
TGTGCCAGCAGCTTAGTAGACGTAGGCAGTAATTTT,CASSLVDVGSNF,TRBV7-9,.,TRBJ2-3,once
TGTGCCTGGAGTGTGGGAGTAAGTGGATATGGCTACACCTTC,CAWSVGVSGYGYTF,TRBV30,.,TRBJ1-2,.
TGTGCCAGCAGTTTAATATTAGCTGGAGGGCGTTCCTACAATGAGCAGTTCTTC,CASSLILAGGRSYNEQFF,TRBV27,.,TRBJ2-1,.
TGTGCCAGCAGTGCCGCGCTGAATAATGAAAAACTGTTTTTT,CASSAALNNEKLFF,TRBV6-1,.,TRBJ1-4,.
TGTGCCAGCAGCAGACAGGTTCAAGATACGCAGTATTTT,CASSRQVQDTQYF,TRBV6-5,.,TRBJ2-3,.
TGTGCCAGCAGTTTCCGCCACGGGGTCCCCTTCCTTAACTATGGCTACACCTTC,CASSFRHGVPFLNYGYTF,TRBV27,.,TRBJ1-2,many
TGCGCCAGCAGCCTGGAGGGCAGGCTCTACGAGCAGTACTTC,CASSLEGRLYEQYF,TRBV5-1,.,TRBJ2-7,.
TGTGCCTGGAGTGGCCTGGGGGGGACTAGCCTCTCCGGGGCCAACGTCCTGACTTTC,CAWSGLGGTSLSGANVLTF,TRBV30,TRBD2,TRBJ2-6,.
TGTGCCAGCTCATTACAGGGTCTCGACTATGGCTACACCTTC,CASSLQGLDYGYTF,TRBV18,.,TRBJ1-2,once
TGCAGCGTGACCACAGAGAGTCGAGAGACCCAGTACTTC,CSVTTESRETQYF,TRBV29-1,.,TRBJ2-5,.
TGTGCCAGCAGGGACCCGGAGCCTAGAAATGGCTACACCTTC,CASRDPEPRNGYTF,TRBV5-6,.,TRBJ1-2,.
TGTGCCAGCAGTGGGGGAAACGCTCAGCCCCAGCATTTT,CASSGGNAQPQHF,TRBV28,.,TRBJ1-5,.
TGTGCCAGCAGTAACCCGGGAGCTGGGTATGGCTACACCTTC,CASSNPGAGYGYTF,TRBV25-1,.,TRBJ1-2,.
TGTGCCAGCAGCTTAGTTTCAGGACGGGGCGAACTGTTTTTT,CASSLVSGRGELFF,TRBV7-9,.,TRBJ1-4,few
TGCGCCAGCAGCCTGGGACAGGGAAGAAACACCATATATTTT,CASSLGQGRNTIYF,TRBV4-1,TRBD1,TRBJ1-3,.
TGTGCCAGCTCTATCCAAGAGACCCAGTACTTC,CASSIQETQYF,TRBV18,.,TRBJ2-5,.
TGCGCCAGCACTGGGAGCACAGATACGCAGTATTTT,CASTGSTDTQYF,TRBV10-2,.,TRBJ2-3,.
TGTGCCAGCAGTGAAGAGGCAGATCAGCCCCAGCATTTT,CASSEEADQPQHF,TRBV2,.,TRBJ1-5,.
TGTGCCAGCAGCCTACTAAAGCCCGGGACAGCAAACTCTGGGGCCAACGTCCTGACTTTC,CASSLLKPGTANSGANVLTF,TRBV7-3,TRBD1,TRBJ2-6,few
TGTGCCAGCTCAAGCGGGGGGGGCCCTGAAGCTTTCTTT,CASSSGGGPEAFF,TRBV18,.,TRBJ1-1,once
TGTGCCAGCAGCTTAGTGGTACTAGGCCTAGAGACCCAGTACTTC,CASSLVVLGLETQYF,TRBV7-9,.,TRBJ2-5,.
TGTGCCAGTAGTATTTCGGATTATCAGCCCCAGCATTTT,CASSISDYQPQHF,TRBV19,.,TRBJ1-5,.
TGTGCCACCTTTGGACAGGACAATCAGCCCCAGCATTTT,CATFGQDNQPQHF,TRBV19,TRBD1,TRBJ1-5,few
TGCGCCAGCAGCCGAGCCCCGGGTGACGAGCAGTACTTC,CASSRAPGDEQYF,TRBV5-1,.,TRBJ2-7,.
TGTGCCAGCAGTCCCCTCGGGGGCTACGAGCAGTACTTC,CASSPLGGYEQYF,TRBV27,.,TRBJ2-7,.
TGTGCCAGCAGTTCGGGCTATAACAAGGCCAATATGGACTATGGCTACACCTTC,CASSSGYNKANMDYGYTF,TRBV28,.,TRBJ1-2,.
TGTGCCATCAGTGAGTCAGGGGGCAATCAGCCCCAGCATTTT,CAISESGGNQPQHF,TRBV10-3,.,TRBJ1-5,.
TGTGCCAGCAGCTTGACAGATCAGGGCAAAAACATTCAGTACTTC,CASSLTDQGKNIQYF,TRBV5-6,.,TRBJ2-4,.
TGTGCCAGTAGCATTAGGACTAGCGGGAGAGGAAAAAATGAGCAGTTCTTC,CASSIRTSGRGKNEQFF,TRBV19,TRBD2,TRBJ2-1,.
TGTGCCAGTAAGGGGGAGGCCCTCTACAATGAGCAGTTCTTC,CASKGEALYNEQFF,TRBV19,.,TRBJ2-1,.
TGTGCCAGCAGCTTAGCGTATATTAGGGGTACTGGGACAGGGGCCAGCAATCAGCCCCAGCATTTT,CASSLAYIRGTGTGASNQPQHF,TRBV7-8,TRBD1,TRBJ1-5,.
TGCAGTGCTCGACTTAACACTGAAGCTTTCTTT,CSARLNTEAFF,TRBV20-1,.,TRBJ1-1,.
TGTGCCAGCAGCGTAGACGGGCGCCCCTATGGCTACACCTTC,CASSVDGRPYGYTF,TRBV9,.,TRBJ1-2,many
TGCGCCAGCAGCTTGGGACAGGGGGACGAGCAGTACTTC,CASSLGQGDEQYF,TRBV5-1,TRBD1,TRBJ2-7,.
TGTGCCTGGATACAGGGGGCGGCGGGCTACACCTTC,CAWIQGAAGYTF,TRBV30,TRBD1,TRBJ1-2,.
TGTGCCAGCAGCTTGGGCAGAAAAGCAACTAATGAAAAACTGTTTTTT,CASSLGRKATNEKLFF,TRBV5-5,.,TRBJ1-4,.
TGTGCCAGCAGTGAAGGGCGAGTCAACTATGGCTACACCTTC,CASSEGRVNYGYTF,TRBV6-1,.,TRBJ1-2,.
TGCGCCAGCAGTGAGTCTGGGACGGATTACAATGAGCAGTTCTTC,CASSESGTDYNEQFF,TRBV10-1,.,TRBJ2-1,many
TGCGCCAGCAGCTCAGGGCGGGGAGGTAAGGCAGATACGCAGTATTTT,CASSSGRGGKADTQYF,TRBV5-1,.,TRBJ2-3,few
TGTGCCAGCAGTCGAGACGGGACCCTGGGTTCACCCCTCCACTTT,CASSRDGTLGSPLHF,TRBV2,.,TRBJ1-6,.